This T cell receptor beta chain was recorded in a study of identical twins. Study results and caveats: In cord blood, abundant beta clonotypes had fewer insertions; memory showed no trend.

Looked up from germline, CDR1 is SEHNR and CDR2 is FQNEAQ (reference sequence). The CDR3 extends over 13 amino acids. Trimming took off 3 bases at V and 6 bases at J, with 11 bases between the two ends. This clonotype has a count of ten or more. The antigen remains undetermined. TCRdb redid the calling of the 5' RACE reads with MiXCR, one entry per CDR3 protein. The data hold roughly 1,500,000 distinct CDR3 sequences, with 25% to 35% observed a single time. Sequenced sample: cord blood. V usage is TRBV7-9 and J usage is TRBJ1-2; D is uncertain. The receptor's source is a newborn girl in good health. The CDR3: CASSFAPANGYTF. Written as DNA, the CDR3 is TGTGCCAGCAGCTTTGCTCCGGCAAATGGCTACACCTTC.